One and the same sample provided the 8 T cell receptor beta chains below, sequenced in a study of T-cell reconstitution after alpha-beta-depleted transplantation in children. Preparation of the TCRbeta library used unique molecular identifiers. TCRdb re-called the PCR reads with MiXCR, one entry per CDR3 protein. The sample lists roughly 200,000 distinct CDR3 sequences, more than 14% occurring once. The input for sequencing was PBMCs from the stem cell graft donor, taken from the stem cell graft. The origin of the receptors is a human donor who donated a stem cell graft to a child with acute lymphoblastic leukemia.

The rearrangement uses TRBV5-1 and TRBJ2-5; possibly TRBD2 for D (5 bases). The germline gives CDR1 SGHRS, CDR2 YFSETQ. Trimming removed 4 bases at V and 4 bases at J, with 14 bases between. The CDR3 is 14 amino acids. CDR3 sequence (DNA): TGCGCCAGCAGCCTTAATGCGGGTGGAGAGACCCAGTACTTC. It specifies CASSLNAGGETQYF. Using reference TRBV5-1 and TRBJ2-5 for the parts outside the CDR3, the full variable domain is KAGVTQTPRYLIKTRGQQVTLSCSPISGHRSVSWYQQTPGQGLQFLFEYFSETQRNKGNFPGRFSGRQFSNSRSEMNVSTLELGDSALYLCASSLNAGGETQYFGPGTRLLVL.

This clonotype occurred once. A read error is possible here, since a much larger clone lies one base away. V is TRBV7-9 and J is TRBJ2-5; D perhaps matches TRBD2 (5 bases). The length of the CDR3 is 15 residues. Germline CDR1 SEHNR, CDR2 FQNEAQ (reference sequence). Trimming pared 2 bases from V and 4 bases from J, leaving 14 bases between. CDR3 loop: CASSLPWGVRETQYF. CDR3 sequence (DNA): TGTGCCAGCAGCTTACCGTGGGGAGTGCGAGAGACCCAGTACTTC.

This clonotype was observed a handful of times. The chain is built from TRBV27 and TRBJ1-2; a weak D match, TRBD1 (6 bases). CDR1 is MNHEY, CDR2 SMNVEV, per germline (reference sequence). V was trimmed by 2 bases and J by 6 bases, leaving 19 bases between them. This CDR3 contains 16 residues. The CDR3: CASSLTGLGGKHGYTF. Written as DNA, the CDR3 is TGTGCCAGCAGTTTAACAGGGCTCGGAGGGAAGCATGGCTACACCTTC.

The chain is built from TRBV28 and TRBJ2-7, with 8 bases aligning to TRBD1. V lost 5 bases, J lost 4 bases, and 7 bases stayed unmatched. Per germline, CDR1 MDHEN and CDR2 SYDVKM. The CDR3 spans 14 residues. CDR3 region: CASSRGTGDYEQYF. The CDR3 coding sequence is TGTGCCAGCAGTCGTGGGACAGGAGATTACGAGCAGTACTTC. The full variable domain, with the rest looked up from reference TRBV28 and TRBJ2-7, is DVKVTQSSRYLVKRTGEKVFLECVQDMDHENMFWYRQDPGLGLRLIYFSYDVKMKEKGDIPEGYSVSREKKERFSLILESASTNQTSMYLCASSRGTGDYEQYFGPGTRLTVT.

The chain employs TRBV30 and TRBJ1-1; D is unclear. Germline loops: CDR1 GTSNPN, CDR2 SVGIG (reference sequence). The CDR3 length is 12 residues. Trimming removed 4 bases at V and 8 bases at J, with 14 bases between. This chain's CDR3 is CAWNFGTPEAFF. The CDR3 coding sequence is TGTGCCTGGAACTTTGGCACCCCCGAAGCTTTCTTT. Full variable domain (remainder filled in from reference TRBV30 and TRBJ1-1): SQTIHQWPATLVQPVGSPLSLECTVEGTSNPNLYWYRQAAGRGLQLLFYSVGIGQISSEVPQNLSASRPQDRQFILSSKKLLLSDSGFYLCAWNFGTPEAFFGQGTRLTVV.

This clonotype was recorded a few times. The rearrangement joins TRBV12-3 or TRBV12-4 to TRBJ2-4; a weak D match, TRBD2 (6 bases). The CDR3 contains 13 residues. Trimming took off 6 bases at V and 7 bases at J, with 13 bases between the two ends. The CDR3 sequence is CASSPDSGNIQYF. In nucleotides, the CDR3 is TGTGCCAGCAGCCCCGACAGCGGGAACATTCAGTACTTC.

This clonotype was detected many times. This chain links TRBV7-6 with TRBJ2-5, with D unresolved. The CDR3 extends over 13 amino acids. From germline, CDR1 is SGHVS and CDR2 FNYEAQ. Trimming removed 6 bases at V and 0 bases at J, with 8 bases between. The CDR3 reads CASSDQYQETQYF. The CDR3 region has the DNA TGTGCCAGCAGTGATCAGTACCAAGAGACCCAGTACTTC.

The chain carries TRBV19 and TRBJ2-1; the D gene is possibly TRBD1 (6 bases). CDR1 is LNHDA, CDR2 SQIVND, per germline (reference sequence). The CDR3 is 12 amino acids. V was clipped by 7 bases and J by 10 bases, with 14 bases between them. CDR3 sequence (DNA): TGTGCCAGTACCACAGGGCAGCGGGAGCAGTTCTTC. Protein product: CASTTGQREQFF.